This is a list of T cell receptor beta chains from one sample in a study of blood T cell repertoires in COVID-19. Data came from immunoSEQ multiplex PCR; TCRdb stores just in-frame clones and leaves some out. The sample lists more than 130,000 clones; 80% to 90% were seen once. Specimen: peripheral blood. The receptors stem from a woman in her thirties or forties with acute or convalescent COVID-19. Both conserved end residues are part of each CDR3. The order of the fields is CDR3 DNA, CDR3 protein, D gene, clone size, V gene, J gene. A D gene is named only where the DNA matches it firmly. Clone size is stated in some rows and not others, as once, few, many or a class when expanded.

DNA: TGTGCCTGGTCCAGGGGATTGTCTGAAGCTTTCTTT
CDR3: CAWSRGLSEAFF
D: -
size: -
V: TRBV30
J: TRBJ1-1

DNA: TGTGCCAGCAGCTTTTCCGGGGCCAAAAACATTCAGTACTTC
CDR3: CASSFSGAKNIQYF
D: -
size: -
V: TRBV5-6
J: TRBJ2-4

DNA: TGTGCCAGCAGCCCCCACCCCTTCGAGACACAATACTTCAGCTCCTACAATGAGCAGTTCTTC
CDR3: CASSPHPFETQYFSSYNEQFF
D: -
size: -
V: TRBV14
J: TRBJ2-1

DNA: TGCGCCAGCAGCCCTAGTCGGACAGATACGCAGTATTTT
CDR3: CASSPSRTDTQYF
D: -
size: -
V: TRBV5-1
J: TRBJ2-3

DNA: TGTGCCAGCAGCCCAACTAGCGGGGGAGAGACCCAGTACTTC
CDR3: CASSPTSGGETQYF
D: TRBD2
size: -
V: TRBV7-9
J: TRBJ2-5

DNA: TGTGCCACCAGTGATTCCAAAGGGGGAAGGACTGAAGCTTTCTTT
CDR3: CATSDSKGGRTEAFF
D: -
size: -
V: TRBV24-1
J: TRBJ1-1

DNA: TGTGCCAGCTTGGACAGGGTCCGGACTGAAGCTTTCTTT
CDR3: CASLDRVRTEAFF
D: TRBD1
size: -
V: TRBV19
J: TRBJ1-1

DNA: TGCGCCAGCAGCCAAGACGGGGGGCTCTCACCCCTCCACTTT
CDR3: CASSQDGGLSPLHF
D: -
size: -
V: TRBV4-3
J: TRBJ1-6

DNA: TGTGCCAGCAGTGAACGGGCTGGGGCCAACGTCCTGACTTTC
CDR3: CASSERAGANVLTF
D: -
size: -
V: TRBV28
J: TRBJ2-6

DNA: TGTGCCATCAGTTGGGACAGGGGCGAGCAGTACTTC
CDR3: CAISWDRGEQYF
D: TRBD1
size: -
V: TRBV10-3
J: TRBJ2-7

DNA: TGTGCCACTACGGACAGGGGGGGAATGGAAGCTTTCTTT
CDR3: CATTDRGGMEAFF
D: TRBD1
size: -
V: TRBV11-2
J: TRBJ1-1

DNA: TGTGCCTGGGCGGACAGCGCTAACTATGGCTACACCTTC
CDR3: CAWADSANYGYTF
D: -
size: -
V: TRBV30
J: TRBJ1-2

DNA: TGTGCCAGCAGCTTAGCGGGAGGTCCCTACAATGAGCAGTTCTTC
CDR3: CASSLAGGPYNEQFF
D: TRBD2
size: -
V: TRBV7-3
J: TRBJ2-1

DNA: TGTGCCAGCAGCTTATGGGGAGGGGGTGAGAACGAGCAGTACTTC
CDR3: CASSLWGGGENEQYF
D: -
size: -
V: TRBV21-1
J: TRBJ2-7

DNA: TGTGCCAGCACCCCGGGGACAGGGGGCCTGGGGCAGTTCTTC
CDR3: CASTPGTGGLGQFF
D: TRBD1
size: -
V: TRBV28
J: TRBJ2-1

DNA: TGTGCCTGGAGTGTGCCAGGAGGAGGCTACAATGAGCAGTTCTTC
CDR3: CAWSVPGGGYNEQFF
D: -
size: -
V: TRBV30
J: TRBJ2-1

DNA: TGCGCCAGCAGGGCAGGGATCGGCTTCGGGCAAGAGACCCAGTACTTC
CDR3: CASRAGIGFGQETQYF
D: -
size: -
V: TRBV4-1
J: TRBJ2-5

DNA: TGTGCCAGCAGCACCTTGGGACAGGGGAGTGATGGCTACACCTTC
CDR3: CASSTLGQGSDGYTF
D: TRBD1
size: -
V: TRBV5-6
J: TRBJ1-2

DNA: TGCAGTGCTAGTTGGGACAGGGACCGCGGCTACACCTTC
CDR3: CSASWDRDRGYTF
D: TRBD1
size: -
V: TRBV20-1
J: TRBJ1-2

DNA: TGTGCCAGCAGCTTGGACAAGTCCGCTGAAGCTTTCTTT
CDR3: CASSLDKSAEAFF
D: -
size: -
V: TRBV7-9
J: TRBJ1-1

DNA: TGTGCCAGCAGCTTAGATCCAATAATGACTAGCGTGGACACCGGGGAGCTGTTTTTT
CDR3: CASSLDPIMTSVDTGELFF
D: TRBD2
size: -
V: TRBV7-2
J: TRBJ2-2

DNA: TGCAGCGTTGGGAGTCCCAGGGGGGTGAGCACTGAAGCTTTCTTT
CDR3: CSVGSPRGVSTEAFF
D: TRBD1
size: -
V: TRBV29-1
J: TRBJ1-1

DNA: TGCAGTGCTAGTTTCAGGGGATACGAGCAGTACTTC
CDR3: CSASFRGYEQYF
D: -
size: -
V: TRBV20-1
J: TRBJ2-7

DNA: TGTGCCAGTAGCCTAAGGACAGGGAATGGCTACACCTTC
CDR3: CASSLRTGNGYTF
D: TRBD1
size: -
V: TRBV19
J: TRBJ1-2

DNA: TGTGCCAGCTCACCGGGACACGGAGATCAAGAGACCCAGTACTTC
CDR3: CASSPGHGDQETQYF
D: -
size: few
V: TRBV18
J: TRBJ2-5